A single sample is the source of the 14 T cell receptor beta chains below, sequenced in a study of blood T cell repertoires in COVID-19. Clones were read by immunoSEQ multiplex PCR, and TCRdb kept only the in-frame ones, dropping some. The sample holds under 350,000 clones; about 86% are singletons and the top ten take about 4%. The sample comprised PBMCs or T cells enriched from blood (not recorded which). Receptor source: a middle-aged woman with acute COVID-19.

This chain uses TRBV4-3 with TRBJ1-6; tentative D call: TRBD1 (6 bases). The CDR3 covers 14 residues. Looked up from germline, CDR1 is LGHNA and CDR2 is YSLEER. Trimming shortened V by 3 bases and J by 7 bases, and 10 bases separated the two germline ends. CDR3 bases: TGCGCCAGCAGCCACAGGGGAGACAATTCACCCCTCCACTTT. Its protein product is CASSHRGDNSPLHF.

CDR3 protein: CATSRWGQGMNTEAFF. CDR3 coding DNA: TGTGCCACCAGCAGATGGGGTCAGGGTATGAACACTGAAGCTTTCTTT. This sequence joins TRBV15 and TRBJ1-1, with a possible D match to TRBD1 (5 bases). V was cut by 2 bases and J by 0 bases, with 13 bases left in between. Germline V gene lookup returns CDR1 LNHNV and CDR2 YYDKDF (reference sequence). The CDR3 runs 16 residues.

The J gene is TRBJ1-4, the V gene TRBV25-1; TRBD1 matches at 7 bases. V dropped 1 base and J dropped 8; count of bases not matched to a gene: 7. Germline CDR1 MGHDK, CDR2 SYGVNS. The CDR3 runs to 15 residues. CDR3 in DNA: TGTGCCAGCAGTGAATTTGCAGGGGGTAGGGAAAAACTGTTTTTT. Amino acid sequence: CASSEFAGGREKLFF.

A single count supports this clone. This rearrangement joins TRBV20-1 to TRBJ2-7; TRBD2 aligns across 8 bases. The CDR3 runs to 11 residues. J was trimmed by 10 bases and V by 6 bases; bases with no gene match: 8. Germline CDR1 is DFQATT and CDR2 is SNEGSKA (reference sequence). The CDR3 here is CSASTSATQYF. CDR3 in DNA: TGCAGTGCCTCGACTAGCGCTACTCAGTACTTC.

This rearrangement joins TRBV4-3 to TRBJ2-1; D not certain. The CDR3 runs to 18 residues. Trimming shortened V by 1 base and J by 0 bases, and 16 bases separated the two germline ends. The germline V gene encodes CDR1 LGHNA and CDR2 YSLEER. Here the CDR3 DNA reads TGCGCCAGCAGCCAAGCCCCTCCCCTACGCTACTCCTACAATGAGCAGTTCTTC. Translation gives CASSQAPPLRYSYNEQFF.

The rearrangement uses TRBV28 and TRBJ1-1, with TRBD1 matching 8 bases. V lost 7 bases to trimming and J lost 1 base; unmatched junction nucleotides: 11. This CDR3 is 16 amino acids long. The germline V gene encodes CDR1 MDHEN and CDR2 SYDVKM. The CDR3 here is CASNINQGAGNTEAFF. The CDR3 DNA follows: TGTGCCAGCAATATCAACCAGGGGGCCGGGAACACTGAAGCTTTCTTT.

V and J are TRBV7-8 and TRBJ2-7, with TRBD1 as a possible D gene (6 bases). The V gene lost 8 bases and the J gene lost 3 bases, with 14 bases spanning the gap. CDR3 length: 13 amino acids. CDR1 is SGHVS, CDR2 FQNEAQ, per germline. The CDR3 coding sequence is TGTGCCAGCGCGGACAGCCAAGACTACGAGCAGTACTTC. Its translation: CASADSQDYEQYF.

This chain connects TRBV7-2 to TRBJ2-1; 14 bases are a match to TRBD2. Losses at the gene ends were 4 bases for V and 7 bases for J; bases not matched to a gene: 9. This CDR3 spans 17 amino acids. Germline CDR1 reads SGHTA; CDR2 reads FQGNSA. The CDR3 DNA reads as TGTGCCAGCAGCTCACGAGGGACTAGCGGGAGTGGAAATGAGCAGTTCTTC. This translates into CASSSRGTSGSGNEQFF.

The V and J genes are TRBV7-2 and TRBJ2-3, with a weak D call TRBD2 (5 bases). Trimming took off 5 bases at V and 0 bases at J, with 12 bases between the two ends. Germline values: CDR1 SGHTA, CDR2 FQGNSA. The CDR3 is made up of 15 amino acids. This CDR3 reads CASSIQAVSTDTQYF. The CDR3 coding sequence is TGTGCCAGCAGCATCCAAGCGGTTAGCACAGATACGCAGTATTTT.

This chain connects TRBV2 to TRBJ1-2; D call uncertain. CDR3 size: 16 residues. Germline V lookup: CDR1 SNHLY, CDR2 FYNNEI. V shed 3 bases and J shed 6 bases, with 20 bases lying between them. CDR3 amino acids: CASSDILLWEGNGYTF. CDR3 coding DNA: TGTGCCAGCAGTGATATTTTACTCTGGGAGGGAAATGGCTACACCTTC.

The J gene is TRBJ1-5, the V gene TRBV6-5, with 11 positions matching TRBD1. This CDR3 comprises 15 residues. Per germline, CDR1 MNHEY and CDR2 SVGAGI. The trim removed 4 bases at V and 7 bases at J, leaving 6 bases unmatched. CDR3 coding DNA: TGTGCCAGCAGTTGGGGACAGGGGGTAGACCAGCCCCAGCATTTT. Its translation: CASSWGQGVDQPQHF.

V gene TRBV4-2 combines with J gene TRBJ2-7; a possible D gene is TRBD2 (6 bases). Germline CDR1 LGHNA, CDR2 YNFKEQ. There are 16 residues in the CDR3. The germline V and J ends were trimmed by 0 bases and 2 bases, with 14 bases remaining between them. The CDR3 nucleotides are TGTGCCAGCAGCCAAGATATGACTAGTGGGACCTACGAGCAGTACTTC. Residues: CASSQDMTSGTYEQYF.

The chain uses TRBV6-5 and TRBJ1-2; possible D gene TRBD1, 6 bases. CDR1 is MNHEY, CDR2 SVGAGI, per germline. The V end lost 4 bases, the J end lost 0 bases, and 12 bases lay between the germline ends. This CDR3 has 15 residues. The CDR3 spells CASSFTGLANYGYTF. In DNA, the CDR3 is TGTGCCAGCAGTTTTACAGGGCTAGCTAACTATGGCTACACCTTC.

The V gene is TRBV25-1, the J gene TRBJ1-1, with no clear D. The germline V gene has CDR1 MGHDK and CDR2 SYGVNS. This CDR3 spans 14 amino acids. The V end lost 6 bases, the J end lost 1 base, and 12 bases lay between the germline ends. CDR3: CASRRGSQNTEAFF. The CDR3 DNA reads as TGTGCCAGCAGAAGAGGGTCCCAGAACACTGAAGCTTTCTTT.